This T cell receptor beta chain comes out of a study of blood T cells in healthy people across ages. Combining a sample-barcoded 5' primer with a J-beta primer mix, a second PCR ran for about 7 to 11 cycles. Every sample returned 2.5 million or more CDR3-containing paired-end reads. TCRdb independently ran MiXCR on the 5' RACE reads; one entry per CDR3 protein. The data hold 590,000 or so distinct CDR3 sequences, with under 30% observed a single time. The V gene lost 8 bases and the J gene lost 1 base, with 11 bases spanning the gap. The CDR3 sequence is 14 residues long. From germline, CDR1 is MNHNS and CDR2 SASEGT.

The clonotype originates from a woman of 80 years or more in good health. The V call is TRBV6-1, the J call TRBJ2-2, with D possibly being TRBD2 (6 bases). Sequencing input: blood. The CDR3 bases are TGTGCCAGCCTCCCCGGGGGGAACACCGGGGAGCTGTTTTTT. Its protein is CASLPGGNTGELFF.